These T cell receptor beta chains were read from a single sample in a study of OX40 agonist ivuxolimab in advanced cancers. The protocol was immunoSEQ multiplex PCR, while the TCRdb copy is restricted to in-frame clones and leaves out a portion. The profile shows about 20,000 clones, approximately 72% of them singletons. Sequencing used CD4+ or CD8+ T cells sorted from blood, obtained in a trial of the OX40 agonist ivuxolimab. These receptors were collected from an adult with an advanced solid tumor such as melanoma, head and neck, liver or kidney cancer. Each CDR3 is given with its conserved first and last residue. A D gene is named only where the DNA matches it firmly. Size is stated for part of the rows, as once, few or many counts, or as a class when the clone is expanded.

>.|.|TRBV7-9|TRBJ2-5
TGTGCCAGCAGCTTAGGAGGCACCCGTCGGACCCAGTACTTC
CASSLGGTRRTQYF
>.|.|TRBV5-1|TRBJ1-2
TGCGCCAGCAGCTTGTTTCAGGGAAACTATGGCTACACCTTC
CASSLFQGNYGYTF
>.|TRBD2|TRBV11-2|TRBJ2-1
TGTGCCAGCAGCTTCGAGCGGGGGGCCTACAATGAGCAGTTCTTC
CASSFERGAYNEQFF
>.|.|TRBV7-2|TRBJ1-5
TGTGCCAGCAGCTTAGTTGTGTCGGGGCGCGGAATCAATCAGCCCCAGCATTTT
CASSLVVSGRGINQPQHF
>few|.|TRBV6-6|TRBJ2-3
TGTGCCAGCAGTTCCCCCTTGAGAGGGGACGCAGATACGCAGTATTTT
CASSSPLRGDADTQYF
>.|.|TRBV6-5|TRBJ1-1
TGTGCCAGCAGTTACGAAGGGGCGAGGACTGAAGCTTTCTTT
CASSYEGARTEAFF
>once|TRBD2|TRBV19|TRBJ2-3
TGTGCCAGTAATCCCGTCGGACTAGCGGGGGGGTCGGATACGCAGTATTTT
CASNPVGLAGGSDTQYF
>.|.|TRBV11-1|TRBJ1-5
TGTGCCAGCAGCTTAGTGGAAGGTTCCGGTCAGCCCCAGCATTTT
CASSLVEGSGQPQHF
>.|TRBD1|TRBV19|TRBJ2-3
TGTGCCAGTAGTCCCCGGGACAGGGTCACAGATACGCAGTATTTT
CASSPRDRVTDTQYF
>few|.|TRBV20-1|TRBJ2-1
TGCAGTGCCCAATACAATGAGCAGTTCTTC
CSAQYNEQFF
>.|TRBD1|TRBV5-8|TRBJ2-7
TGTGCCAGCAGCCGCCCCACAGGGGACTACGAGCAGTACTTC
CASSRPTGDYEQYF
>.|.|TRBV9|TRBJ2-3
TGTGCCAGCAGCGTAGAGGGCGGGGCACGCACAGATACGCAGTATTTT
CASSVEGGARTDTQYF